The entry below describes one TCR beta chain. This specimen comes from a study of blood T cell repertoires in COVID-19. Study in general: PBMCs, B-cell-depleted T cells, or T cells were the source of the cDNA or gDNA that made up the material.

Germline V CDR1 and CDR2: MDHEN, SYDVKM. Trimming stripped 8 bases from V and 9 bases from J, with 11 bases between. The CDR3 has 11 amino acids. Sequencing used immunoSEQ multiplex PCR; TCRdb keeps in-frame clones, though not all of them. This table has approximately 170,000 clones, 88% appearing once. This clonotype originated in a woman aged 18-29 years who had recovered from COVID-19. The sequencing sample was made of PBMCs or T cells enriched from blood (not recorded which). This chain links TRBV28 with TRBJ1-5; D is unclear. CDR3: CASGLLMPQHF. As DNA, the CDR3 is TGTGCCAGCGGACTTCTTATGCCCCAGCATTTT.